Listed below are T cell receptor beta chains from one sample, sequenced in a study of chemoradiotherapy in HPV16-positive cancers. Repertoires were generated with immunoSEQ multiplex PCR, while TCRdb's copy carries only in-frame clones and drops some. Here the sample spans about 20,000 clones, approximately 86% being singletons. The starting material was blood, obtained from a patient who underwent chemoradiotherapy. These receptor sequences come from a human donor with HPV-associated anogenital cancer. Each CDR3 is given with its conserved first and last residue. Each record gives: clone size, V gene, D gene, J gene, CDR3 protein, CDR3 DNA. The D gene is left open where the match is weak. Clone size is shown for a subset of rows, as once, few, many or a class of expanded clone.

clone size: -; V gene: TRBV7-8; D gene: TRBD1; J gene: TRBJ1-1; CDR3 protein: CASSQQGFAVNTEAFF; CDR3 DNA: TGTGCCAGCAGCCAACAGGGGTTCGCGGTGAACACTGAAGCTTTCTTT
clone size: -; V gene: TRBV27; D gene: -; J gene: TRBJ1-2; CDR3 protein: CASGPLGAGYGYTF; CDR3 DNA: TGTGCCAGCGGTCCTCTGGGGGCCGGCTATGGCTACACCTTC
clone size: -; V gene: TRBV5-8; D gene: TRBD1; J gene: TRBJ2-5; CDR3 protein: CASSLEFGTGVTQYF; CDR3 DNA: TGTGCCAGCAGCTTGGAGTTCGGGACAGGGGTGACCCAGTACTTC
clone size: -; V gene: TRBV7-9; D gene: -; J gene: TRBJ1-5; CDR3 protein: CASSLVGVDNQPQHF; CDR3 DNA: TGTGCCAGCAGCTTAGTTGGGGTAGATAATCAGCCCCAGCATTTT
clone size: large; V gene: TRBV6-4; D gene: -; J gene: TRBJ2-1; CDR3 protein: CASSDSGKRDINEQFF; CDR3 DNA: TGTGCCAGCAGTGACTCAGGCAAGCGGGACATCAATGAGCAGTTCTTC
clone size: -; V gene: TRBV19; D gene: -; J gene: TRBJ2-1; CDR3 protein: CASSSRYNEQFF; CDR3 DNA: TGTGCCAGTAGTTCCCGATACAATGAGCAGTTCTTC
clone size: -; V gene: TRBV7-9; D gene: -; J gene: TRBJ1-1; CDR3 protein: CASSVQGTEAFF; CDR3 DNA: TGTGCCAGCAGCGTACAGGGTACTGAAGCTTTCTTT
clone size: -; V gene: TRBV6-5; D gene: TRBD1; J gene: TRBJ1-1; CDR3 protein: CASRRGTGGTEAFF; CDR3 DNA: TGTGCCAGCAGGCGCGGGACAGGGGGGACTGAAGCTTTCTTT
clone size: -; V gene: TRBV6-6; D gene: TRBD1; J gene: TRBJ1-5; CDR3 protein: CASSYQDRASNQPQHF; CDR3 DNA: TGTGCCAGCAGTTACCAAGACAGGGCTAGCAATCAGCCCCAGCATTTT
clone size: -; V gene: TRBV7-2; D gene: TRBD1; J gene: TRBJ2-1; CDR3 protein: CASSVDRAYNEQFF; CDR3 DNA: TGTGCCAGCAGCGTGGACAGGGCCTACAATGAGCAGTTCTTC
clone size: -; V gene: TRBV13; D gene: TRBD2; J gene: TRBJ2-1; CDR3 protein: CASSWSASGRIHEQFF; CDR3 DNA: TGTGCCAGCAGCTGGTCTGCTAGCGGGAGGATCCATGAGCAGTTCTTC
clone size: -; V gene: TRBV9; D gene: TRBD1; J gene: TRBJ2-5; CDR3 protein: CASSPDRGEGETQYF; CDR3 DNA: TGTGCCAGCAGCCCAGACAGGGGCGAGGGGGAGACCCAGTACTTC
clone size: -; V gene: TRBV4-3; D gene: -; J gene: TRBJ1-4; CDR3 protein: CASSQGVGRLGEKLFF; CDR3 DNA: TGCGCCAGCAGCCAAGGGGTTGGCCGGCTAGGGGAAAAACTGTTTTTT
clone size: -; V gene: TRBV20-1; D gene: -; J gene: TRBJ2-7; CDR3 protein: CSASPGVEQYF; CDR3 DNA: TGCAGTGCTTCCCCCGGGGTTGAGCAGTACTTC
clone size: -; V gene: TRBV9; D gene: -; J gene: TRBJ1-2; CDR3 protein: CASSVVQGGYGYTF; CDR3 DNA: TGTGCCAGCAGCGTAGTACAGGGAGGGTATGGCTACACCTTC
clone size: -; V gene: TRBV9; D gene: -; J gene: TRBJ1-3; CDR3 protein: CASSVDPNTGGGNTIYF; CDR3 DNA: TGTGCCAGCAGCGTAGATCCCAACACTGGAGGGGGAAACACCATATATTTT
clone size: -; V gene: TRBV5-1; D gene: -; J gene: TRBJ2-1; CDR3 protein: CASSPTGPGNNEQFF; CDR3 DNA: TGCGCCAGCAGCCCTACAGGGCCTGGAAACAATGAGCAGTTCTTC
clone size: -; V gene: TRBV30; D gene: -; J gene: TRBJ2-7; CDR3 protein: CACGGKVAEQYF; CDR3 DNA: TGTGCCTGCGGGGGAAAGGTGGCCGAGCAGTACTTC
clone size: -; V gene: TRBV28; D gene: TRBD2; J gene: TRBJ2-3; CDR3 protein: CASSLLAGRTDTQYF; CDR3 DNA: TGTGCCAGCAGTTTACTAGCGGGAAGAACAGATACGCAGTATTTT
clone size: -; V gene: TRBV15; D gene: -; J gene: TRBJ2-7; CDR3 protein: CATSREGVSYEQYF; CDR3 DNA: TGTGCCACCAGCAGAGAGGGGGTCTCCTACGAGCAGTACTTC
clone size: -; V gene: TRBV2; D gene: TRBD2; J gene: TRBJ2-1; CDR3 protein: CASSDRAGGRNEQFF; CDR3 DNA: TGTGCCAGCAGTGATAGAGCGGGGGGAAGAAATGAGCAGTTCTTC
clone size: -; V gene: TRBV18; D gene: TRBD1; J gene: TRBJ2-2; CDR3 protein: CASSSQGAATGELFF; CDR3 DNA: TGTGCCAGCTCATCACAGGGGGCGGCCACCGGGGAGCTGTTTTTT
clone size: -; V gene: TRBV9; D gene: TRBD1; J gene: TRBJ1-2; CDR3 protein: CASSVEATGKYGYTF; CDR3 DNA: TGTGCCAGCAGCGTAGAGGCGACAGGGAAGTATGGCTACACCTTC
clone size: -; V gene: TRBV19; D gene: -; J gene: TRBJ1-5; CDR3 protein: CASSLQGMYQPQHF; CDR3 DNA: TGTGCCAGTAGCTTGCAGGGGATGTATCAGCCCCAGCATTTT
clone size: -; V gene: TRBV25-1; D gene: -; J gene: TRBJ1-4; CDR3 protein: CASSGSRGTPREKLFF; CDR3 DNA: TGTGCCAGCAGTGGGTCCAGAGGTACACCTAGGGAAAAACTGTTTTTT
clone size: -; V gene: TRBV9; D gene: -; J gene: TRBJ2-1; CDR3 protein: CASSPQPTSMNEQFF; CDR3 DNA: TGTGCCAGCAGCCCCCAACCAACTAGTATGAATGAGCAGTTCTTC
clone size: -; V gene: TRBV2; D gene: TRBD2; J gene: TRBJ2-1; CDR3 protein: CASSEPPRLAGGFNNEQFF; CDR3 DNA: TGTGCCAGCAGTGAACCCCCCCGACTAGCGGGGGGCTTTAACAATGAGCAGTTCTTC
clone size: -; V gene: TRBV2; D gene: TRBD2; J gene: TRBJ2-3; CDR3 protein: CATLAGWGTDTQYF; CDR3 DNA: TGTGCCACCCTAGCGGGGTGGGGCACAGATACGCAGTATTTT
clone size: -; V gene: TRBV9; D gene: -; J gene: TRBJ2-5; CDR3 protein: CASSVATTGETQYF; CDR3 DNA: TGTGCCAGCAGCGTAGCAACCACGGGAGAGACCCAGTACTTC
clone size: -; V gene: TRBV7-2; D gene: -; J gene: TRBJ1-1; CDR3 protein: CASSLGSQGEAFF; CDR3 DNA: TGTGCCAGCAGCTTAGGTTCCCAGGGGGAAGCTTTCTTT
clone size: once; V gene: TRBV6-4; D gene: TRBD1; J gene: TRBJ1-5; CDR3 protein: CASSQGGNQPQHF; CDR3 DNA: TGTGCCAGCAGTCAGGGGGGCAATCAGCCCCAGCATTTT
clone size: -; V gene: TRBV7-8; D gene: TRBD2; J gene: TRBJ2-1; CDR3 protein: CASSPGTSGPEWYNEQFF; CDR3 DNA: TGTGCCAGCAGCCCGGGGACTAGCGGGCCAGAGTGGTACAATGAGCAGTTCTTC
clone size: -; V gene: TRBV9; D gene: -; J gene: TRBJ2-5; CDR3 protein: CASSAQGGALETQYF; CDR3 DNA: TGTGCCAGCAGCGCCCAGGGGGGGGCGCTGGAGACCCAGTACTTC
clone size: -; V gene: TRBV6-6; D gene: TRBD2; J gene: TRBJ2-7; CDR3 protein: CASSLAGSYEQYF; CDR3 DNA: TGTGCCAGCAGTTTAGCGGGTTCCTACGAGCAGTACTTC
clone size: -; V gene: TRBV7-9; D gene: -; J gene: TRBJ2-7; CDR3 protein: CASSLMAGSYEQYF; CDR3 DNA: TGTGCCAGCAGCTTAATGGCCGGATCCTACGAGCAGTACTTC
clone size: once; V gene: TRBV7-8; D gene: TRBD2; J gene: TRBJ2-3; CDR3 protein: CASSRSGVSTDTQYF; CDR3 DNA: TGTGCCAGCAGCCGAAGCGGGGTTAGCACAGATACGCAGTATTTT
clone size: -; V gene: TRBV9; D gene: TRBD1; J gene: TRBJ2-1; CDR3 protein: CASSVAPPGQGARNEQFF; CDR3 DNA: TGTGCCAGCAGCGTAGCTCCCCCCGGGCAGGGGGCGCGCAATGAGCAGTTCTTC
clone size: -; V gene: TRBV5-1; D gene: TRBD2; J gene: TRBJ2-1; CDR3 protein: CASSLSAGGPSSYNEQFF; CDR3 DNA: TGCGCCAGCAGCTTGTCAGCGGGAGGCCCGAGCTCCTACAATGAGCAGTTCTTC
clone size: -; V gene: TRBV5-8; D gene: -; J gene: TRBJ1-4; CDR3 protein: CASSSAGGSEKLFF; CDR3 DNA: TGTGCCAGCAGCTCGGCGGGGGGGAGTGAAAAACTGTTTTTT
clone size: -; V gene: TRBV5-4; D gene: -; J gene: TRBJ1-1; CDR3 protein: CASSSYTGTEAFF; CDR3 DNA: TGTGCCAGCAGCTCATACACGGGCACTGAAGCTTTCTTT
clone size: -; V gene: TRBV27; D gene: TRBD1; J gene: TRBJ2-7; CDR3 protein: CASSLSQTLWGQGPYEQYF; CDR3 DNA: TGTGCCAGCAGTTTATCTCAGACACTTTGGGGACAGGGACCCTACGAGCAGTACTTC
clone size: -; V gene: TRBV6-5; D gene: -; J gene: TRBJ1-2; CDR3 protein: CASSDQSGYTF; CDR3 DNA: TGTGCCAGCAGTGACCAGTCTGGCTACACCTTC
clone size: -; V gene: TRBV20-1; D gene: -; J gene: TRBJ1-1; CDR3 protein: CSAGTVGAFF; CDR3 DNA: TGCAGTGCTGGGACCGTGGGAGCTTTCTTT
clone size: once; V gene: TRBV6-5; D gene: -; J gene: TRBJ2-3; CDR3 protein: CASSGGRAADTQYF; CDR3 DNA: TGTGCCAGCTCAGGCGGCAGGGCGGCAGATACGCAGTATTTT
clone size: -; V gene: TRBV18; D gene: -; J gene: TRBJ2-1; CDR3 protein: CASFPGVGSYNEQFF; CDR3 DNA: TGTGCCAGCTTCCCTGGGGTAGGGTCCTACAATGAGCAGTTCTTC
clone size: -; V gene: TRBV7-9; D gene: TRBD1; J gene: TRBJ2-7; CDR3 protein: CASSLAGTGRYEQYF; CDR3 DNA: TGTGCCAGCAGCTTAGCAGGGACAGGGAGATACGAGCAGTACTTC
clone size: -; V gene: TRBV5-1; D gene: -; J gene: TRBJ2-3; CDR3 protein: CASGQSTDTQYF; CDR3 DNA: TGCGCCAGCGGGCAAAGCACAGATACGCAGTATTTT
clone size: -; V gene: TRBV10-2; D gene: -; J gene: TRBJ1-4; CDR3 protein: CASSESMGVGEKLFF; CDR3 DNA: TGCGCCAGCAGTGAGTCGATGGGGGTCGGTGAAAAACTGTTTTTT
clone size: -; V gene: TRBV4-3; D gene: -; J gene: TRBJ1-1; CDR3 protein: CASSQDEVPGTEAFF; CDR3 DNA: TGCGCCAGCAGCCAAGACGAAGTCCCCGGCACTGAAGCTTTCTTT
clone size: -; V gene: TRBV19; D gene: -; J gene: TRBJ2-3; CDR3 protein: CASSSAAATDTQYF; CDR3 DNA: TGTGCCAGTAGTAGTGCAGCAGCGACAGATACGCAGTATTTT
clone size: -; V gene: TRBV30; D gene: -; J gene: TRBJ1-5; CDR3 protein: CAWSVGESNQPQHF; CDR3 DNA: TGTGCCTGGAGTGTGGGGGAGAGCAATCAGCCCCAGCATTTT
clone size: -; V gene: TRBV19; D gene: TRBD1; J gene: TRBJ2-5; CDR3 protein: CASSLPGQGQETQYF; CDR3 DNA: TGTGCCAGTAGTCTTCCGGGACAGGGACAAGAGACCCAGTACTTC
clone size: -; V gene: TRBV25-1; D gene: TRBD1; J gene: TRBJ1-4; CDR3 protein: CASSGRQGANEKLFF; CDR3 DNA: TGTGCCAGCAGTGGGCGACAGGGTGCTAATGAAAAACTGTTTTTT